This T cell receptor beta chain appears in the sequencing data of a study of T-cell reconstitution after alpha-beta-depleted transplantation in children (dated by TCRdb to 2016 to 2017). A note on the overall study: T-cell immune reconstitution after TCRalphabeta/CD19-depleted allogeneic hematopoietic cell transplantation in children was quantitatively tracked in the study by means of TCR repertoire profiling.

Points the paper makes about the study in general: Over subsequent months, a decline in hyperexpanded clone frequencies was noted, and after one year, T-cell counts and TCRbeta diversity were mostly ascribed to newly produced T cells. In some patients, the high TCRbeta diversity seen at day 60 was put down to recipient T cells and intrathymic progenitors that had survived conditioning. The apparently early alphabetaT-cell count recovery about two months after transplant was reportedly dependent on only several hundred rapidly expanded clones derived from non-depleted graft cells.

This clonotype was counted ten times or more. Its specific antigen is unknown. The input lacks base qualities; no much larger clone sits a single base away. Read against the paper, the sample's treatment or condition label means: allogeneic hematopoietic cell transplantation with graft depleted of TCRalphabeta T cells and CD19 B cells. The transplant recipients were children given TCRalphabeta/CD19-depleted allogeneic hematopoietic cell grafts. The CDR3, cysteine through phenylalanine, is 13 amino acids long. Only the CDR3 region is kept as DNA, spanning 39 bases read in frame from base 1. V is shortened by 5 bases, J by 7 bases, and the region joining them spans 12 bases. CDR1 and CDR2 (MNHEY, SMNVEV) derive from the germline V gene (reference sequence). Libraries were prepared through PCR. The instrument was an Illumina HiSeq 2500. Molecular barcoding was employed in the preparation of TCR libraries, with unique molecular identifiers being used to normalize TCRbeta repertoire quantification. In TCRdb, the public reads were trimmed at Q25 with fastp and aligned with MiXCR, with productive beta chains retained. All rows with the same CDR3 protein become a single entry with the most common DNA and genes. The table for this sample lists some 450,000 distinct CDR3 sequences; 43% of them were counted only once. The ten largest account for 27% of the sample.

The sequencing here drew on PBMCs, taken before TCRalphabeta/CD19-depleted stem cell transplant. The chain is encoded by TRBV27 joined to TRBJ1-5, with the D gene call left open. The clonotype originates from a girl aged 2-9 years with aplastic anemia, due to receive a stem cell transplant. The nucleotides are TGTGCCAGCAGTAAAGGGTTGGGGCAGCCCCAGCATTTT. It specifies CASSKGLGQPQHF.